The 23 T cell receptor beta chains reported below all come from one sample, sequenced in a study of blood T cell repertoires in COVID-19. Profiling relied on immunoSEQ multiplex PCR, and the TCRdb table lists in-frame clones only, not all of them. Of approximately 100,000 clones listed, about 90% were seen once; the top ten hold around 4.2%. The sequenced sample consisted of peripheral blood. These TCRs come from a human donor with COVID-19, enrolled during active disease. The donor label of this sample is uncertain.

The chain uses TRBV19 and TRBJ2-3, with 11 positions matching TRBD2. Germline trimming cut 5 bases from V and 1 base from J; bases unmatched to any gene: 5. CDR1 and CDR2 (germline): LNHDA, SQIVND (reference sequence). The CDR3 runs 16 residues. CDR3 region: CASSPGLAEGTDTQYF. Written as DNA, the CDR3 is TGTGCCAGTAGTCCGGGACTAGCGGAGGGCACAGATACGCAGTATTTT.

This clone was recorded only once. The chain links TRBV29-1 to TRBJ1-4; no firm D call. The CDR3 totals 13 residues. V was cut by 7 bases and J by 1 base, with 10 bases left in between. Germline V gene sequence: CDR1 SQVTM, CDR2 ANQGSEA. CDR3 DNA: TGCAGCGCTACGGGGATAACTAATGAAAAACTGTTTTTT. This gives the protein CSATGITNEKLFF.

J is TRBJ1-4 and V is TRBV5-5; 10 bases match TRBD1. This CDR3 is built from 16 residues. Germline V gene data show CDR1 as SGHKS and CDR2 as YYEKEE (reference sequence). V dropped 1 base and J dropped 4; count of bases not matched to a gene: 4. CDR3 protein: CASSLRQGAGNEKLFF. The CDR3 coding sequence is TGTGCCAGCAGCTTGCGACAGGGGGCGGGTAATGAAAAACTGTTTTTT.

The table lists this clone with a count of one. The chain is built from TRBV15 and TRBJ2-5; D may be TRBD1 (6 bases). The CDR3 consists of 14 residues. V was pared by 3 bases and J by 2 bases, with 10 bases between. The V gene's germline CDR1 is LNHNV and CDR2 YYDKDF (reference sequence). CDR3: CATSRGTGQETQYF. CDR3 nucleotide sequence: TGTGCCACCAGCAGGGGTACAGGGCAAGAGACCCAGTACTTC. The variable domain in full, completed from reference TRBV15 and TRBJ2-5, reads DAMVIQNPRYQVTQFGKPVTLSCSQTLNHNVMYWYQQKSSQAPKLLFHYYDKDFNNEADTPDNFQSRRPNTSFCFLDIRSPGLGDTAMYLCATSRGTGQETQYFGPGTRLLVL.

This chain uses TRBV5-1 with TRBJ1-6; no definite D call. CDR1 is SGHRS, CDR2 YFSETQ, per germline. Between the trimmed V and J ends, which lost 1 base and 4 bases, there was a span of 6 bases. CDR3 length equals 14 residues. CDR3 sequence: CASSLRGYNSPLHF. CDR3 DNA sequence: TGCGCCAGCAGCTTGAGAGGATATAATTCACCCCTCCACTTT.

The V and J genes are TRBV29-1 and TRBJ2-3; 7 nucleotides line up with TRBD2. CDR3 size: 13 residues. Germline V gene data show CDR1 as SQVTM and CDR2 as ANQGSEA. J gave up 6 bases and V 3 bases, and 6 bases lay outside the gene matches. The DNA of the CDR3 is TGCAGCGTTGACGGCGGGAGTACCGATACGCAGTATTTT. Translated: CSVDGGSTDTQYF.

The gene calls are TRBV4-1 and TRBJ2-1; possible D gene TRBD2, 5 bases. Germline V gene lookup returns CDR1 MGHRA and CDR2 YSYEKL. Trimming took off 1 base at V and 8 bases at J, with 12 bases between the two ends. The CDR3 has 14 residues. CDR3 in amino acids: CASSQGLDFDEQFF. In nucleotides, the CDR3 is TGCGCCAGCAGCCAAGGGCTGGACTTCGATGAGCAGTTCTTC.

The genes are TRBV6-5 and TRBJ1-4; TRBD1 aligns across 7 bases. Per germline, CDR1 MNHEY and CDR2 SVGAGI. V gave up 6 bases and J gave up 12 bases; unmatched junction bases: 16. The CDR3 is 15 amino acids. The CDR3 nucleotides read TGTGCCAGCAGGACGATGGGGGACCCGGGGACAGAACTGTTTTTT. This translates into CASRTMGDPGTELFF.

The rearrangement links TRBV6-5 to TRBJ1-6, with 8 bases identical to TRBD1. There are 15 residues in the CDR3. With 2 bases clipped from V and 8 bases from J, the junction kept 5 bases outside the gene matches. Germline V lookup: CDR1 MNHEY, CDR2 SVGAGI. CDR3 coding DNA: TGTGCCAGCAGTTACCGCAGGACAGGGCATTCACCCCTCCACTTT. Protein: CASSYRRTGHSPLHF.

This clone has a single count. The rearrangement uses TRBV11-2 and TRBJ2-3; the match to TRBD1 covers 7 bases. Germline loops: CDR1 SGHAT, CDR2 FQNNGV. The trim removed 3 bases at V and 3 bases at J, leaving 3 bases unmatched. The CDR3 totals 14 residues. The CDR3 spells CASSFDRVTDTQYF. The CDR3 DNA reads TGTGCCAGCAGCTTCGACAGGGTTACAGATACGCAGTATTTT. Based on the CDR3 plus reference TRBV11-2 and TRBJ2-3, the full variable domain is EAGVAQSPRYKIIEKRQSVAFWCNPISGHATLYWYQQILGQGPKLLIQFQNNGVVDDSQLPKDRFSAERLKGVDSTLKIQPAKLEDSAVYLCASSFDRVTDTQYFGPGTRLTVL.

The rearrangement joins TRBV11-2 to TRBJ1-3, with a tentative D call TRBD1 (5 bases). V was shortened by 5 bases and J by 3 bases, with 11 bases between the two germline ends. Per the germline V gene, CDR1 is SGHAT and CDR2 is FQNNGV. The CDR3 covers 14 residues. CDR3 sequence (DNA): TGTGCCAGCAGCCCGCAGGGAGGTGGAAACACCATATATTTT. This encodes CASSPQGGGNTIYF.

The V and J genes are TRBV29-1 and TRBJ2-3, with TRBD1 matching over 11 bases. This CDR3 has 15 residues. CDR1 and CDR2 (germline): SQVTM, ANQGSEA. Trimming took 5 bases from V and 6 from J; bases not matched to a gene: 10. The CDR3 nucleotides are TGCAGCGTTTCCGGGACAGGGGGGTTTGGGGATACGCAGTATTTT. Translated, it gives CSVSGTGGFGDTQYF.

The chain carries TRBV13 and TRBJ2-4, with D perhaps TRBD2 (5 bases). The CDR3 sequence is 14 residues long. The V gene lost 5 bases and the J gene lost 6 bases, with 14 bases spanning the gap. In germline, CDR1 is PRHDT, CDR2 FYEKMQ (reference sequence). For the CDR3, the DNA is TGTGCCAGCAGCCTACATTCGGGGTTAAACATTCAGTACTTC. This translates into CASSLHSGLNIQYF.

This clone was recorded only once. The genes are TRBV7-9 and TRBJ1-6; tentative D call: TRBD1 (6 bases). In germline, CDR1 is SEHNR, CDR2 FQNEAQ (reference sequence). This CDR3 is 17 amino acids long. V lost 4 bases and J 6 bases, leaving 19 bases between the germline ends. CDR3 coding DNA: TGTGCCAGCAGCTCCCCGCAGGGGAATACGCTTAATTCACCCCTCCACTTT. It encodes CASSSPQGNTLNSPLHF.

The gene calls are TRBV5-1 and TRBJ2-2; 7 positions match TRBD1. V was clipped by 1 base and J by 1 base; unmatched bases: 4. CDR3 size: 16 residues. Germline V CDR1 and CDR2: SGHRS, YFSETQ. CDR3 sequence (DNA): TGCGCCAGCAGCTTGAGAGACAGGGTGAACACCGGGGAGCTGTTTTTT. Amino acids: CASSLRDRVNTGELFF.

This chain connects TRBV5-1 to TRBJ1-2; 7 bases are shared with TRBD1. The trim removed 3 bases at V and 5 bases at J, leaving 7 bases unmatched. Per the germline V gene, CDR1 is SGHRS and CDR2 is YFSETQ. The CDR3 is 14 amino acids. The CDR3 region is CASSSPTGTYGYTF. For the CDR3, the DNA is TGCGCCAGCAGCTCCCCGACAGGGACATATGGCTACACCTTC.

The chain carries TRBV6-5 and TRBJ1-1, with 10 bases that match TRBD1. The ends lost 6 bases at V and 6 bases at J; junction bases unmatched: 10. The CDR3 has 15 amino acids. Germline-derived CDR1 and CDR2 are MNHEY and SVGAGI. CDR3 in amino acids: CASRIIGQGVSEAFF. The CDR3 nucleotides are TGTGCCAGCAGGATAATTGGACAGGGGGTTTCTGAAGCTTTCTTT.

The chain recombines TRBV7-3 with TRBJ2-1, with D possibly TRBD2 on 5 matching bases. The CDR3 extends over 13 amino acids. Deletions cut 5 bases from V and 6 bases from J, with 11 bases between. Looked up from germline, CDR1 is SGHTA and CDR2 is FQGTGA. The DNA for the CDR3 is TGTGCCAGCAGCCCCGGGGTGGGCAATGAGCAGTTCTTC. It translates to CASSPGVGNEQFF.

The J gene is TRBJ2-1, the V gene TRBV5-4; D might be TRBD1 (6 bases). The CDR3 has 14 amino acids. The V gene lost 5 bases and the J gene lost 2 bases, with 11 bases spanning the gap. The germline CDR1 and CDR2 sequences are SGHNT and YYREEE (reference sequence). The CDR3 DNA follows: TGTGCCAGCAGTCCAGGGGACCCCTACAATGAGCAGTTCTTC. This codes for CASSPGDPYNEQFF.

The chain couples TRBV7-9 to TRBJ2-6; TRBD1 aligns across 7 bases. Germline CDR1 and CDR2: SEHNR and FQNEAQ (reference sequence). The CDR3 is made up of 17 amino acids. V was clipped by 6 bases and J by 0 bases; unmatched bases: 8. In DNA form, the CDR3 reads TGTGCCAGCAGTACCCGGGACAGCCGCTCTGGGGCCAACGTCCTGACTTTC. Translating it yields CASSTRDSRSGANVLTF. Full variable domain (rest looked up from reference TRBV7-9 and TRBJ2-6): DTGVSQNPRHKITKRGQNVTFRCDPISEHNRLYWYRQTLGQGPEFLTYFQNEAQLEKSRLLSDRFSAERPKGSFSTLEIQRTEQGDSAMYLCASSTRDSRSGANVLTFGAGSRLTVL.

This chain links TRBV4-1 with TRBJ2-7, with a possible D match to TRBD1 (6 bases). The germline V and J ends were trimmed by 4 bases and 2 bases, with 18 bases remaining between them. The CDR3 totals 16 residues. Germline values: CDR1 MGHRA, CDR2 YSYEKL. The CDR3 DNA is TGCGCCAGCAGCCCCCGAGGGGACACCTTAGCCTACGAGCAGTACTTC. Protein sequence: CASSPRGDTLAYEQYF.

CDR3 sequence: CARGEGTGFPRKFF. For the CDR3, the DNA is TGTGCCAGGGGGGAAGGGACAGGGTTCCCTAGGAAGTTTTTT. This chain links TRBV6-5 with TRBJ1-4; 9 bases are a match to TRBD1. With 9 bases clipped from V and 16 bases from J, the junction kept 18 bases outside the gene matches. CDR3 length: 14 residues. CDR1 is MNHEY and CDR2 is SVGAGI in the germline V gene.

V is TRBV14 and J is TRBJ1-1; D is perhaps TRBD1 (5 bases). Germline V CDR1 and CDR2: SGHDN, FVKESK. This CDR3 has 13 residues. V was pared by 4 bases and J by 5 bases, with 11 bases between. The CDR3: CASSLGARTEAFF. In DNA, the CDR3 is TGTGCCAGCAGCCTAGGGGCGAGGACTGAAGCTTTCTTT.